The 30 T cell receptor beta chains reported below all come from one sample, sequenced in a study of a mutant IDH1 vaccine in newly diagnosed glioma (TCRdb year 2021). Interpreted using the paper, the time point label stands for: baseline, week 1 (first vaccination visit). Explained via the paper, the treatment or condition label denotes: pre-vaccination baseline after standard-of-care therapy. Receptors were amplified or captured by the immunoSEQ multiplex PCR assay. Held by TCRdb, this immuneACCESS table contains in-frame sequences only and omits some clones. Under half of the omission traces to an unresolved V gene where checked; the cause of the rest is unknown. In this sample the table shows about 66,000 clones, 86% of which occur a single time. The leading ten clones occupy 2.9% of the sample. Sequences were derived from PBMCs, sampled from a glioma patient treated with radiotherapy, temozolomide or both. These receptors all come from a man aged 25 to 40 with glioma.

The chain links TRBV18 to TRBJ2-3, with D perhaps TRBD2 (6 bases). The germline V gene encodes CDR1 KGHSH and CDR2 LQKENI. The CDR3 is 19 residues long. V lost 2 bases to trimming and J lost 3 bases, with 24 bases between them. The CDR3 loop is CASSPKRGTVLAGTDTQYF. The CDR3 bases are TGTGCCAGCTCACCAAAAAGGGGTACGGTTTTGGCGGGGACAGATACGCAGTATTTT. The entire variable domain, with the rest obtained from reference TRBV18 and TRBJ2-3, is as follows: NAGVMQNPRHLVRRRGQEARLRCSPMKGHSHVYWYRQLPEEGLKFMVYLQKENIIDESGMPKERFSAEFPKEGPSILRIQQVVRGDSAAYFCASSPKRGTVLAGTDTQYFGPGTRLTVL.

The V and J genes are TRBV7-9 and TRBJ1-2; a possible D gene is TRBD1 (5 bases). The CDR3 spans 15 residues. CDR1 is SEHNR, CDR2 FQNEAQ, per germline (reference sequence). Trimming took off 1 base at V and 5 bases at J, with 14 bases between the two ends. CDR3 amino acids: CASSLGTTLAYGYTF. In DNA, the CDR3 is TGTGCCAGCAGCTTAGGGACAACCCTAGCGTATGGCTACACCTTC. The whole variable domain, remainder taken from reference TRBV7-9 and TRBJ1-2, is DTGVSQNPRHKITKRGQNVTFRCDPISEHNRLYWYRQTLGQGPEFLTYFQNEAQLEKSRLLSDRFSAERPKGSFSTLEIQRTEQGDSAMYLCASSLGTTLAYGYTFGSGTRLTVV.

This chain links TRBV19 with TRBJ1-6; 8 bases match TRBD1. Unmatched junction bases numbered 5, after V lost 5 bases and J lost 8 bases. CDR1 and CDR2 (germline): LNHDA, SQIVND (reference sequence). This CDR3 comprises 14 residues. CDR3 protein: CASSLQGAYSPLHF. Written as DNA, the CDR3 is TGTGCCAGTAGTTTGCAGGGGGCGTATTCACCCCTCCACTTT.

V usage is TRBV19 and J usage is TRBJ2-1; 8 bases match TRBD2. The CDR3 loop spans 14 amino acids. Germline CDR1 is LNHDA and CDR2 is SQIVND (reference sequence). V trimming: 3 bases; J trimming: 8 bases; junction bases outside the gene matches: 6. The CDR3 nucleotides read TGTGCCAGTAGTATCCAGCGGGGGAGGGATGAGCAGTTCTTC. Translation gives CASSIQRGRDEQFF.

This chain joins TRBV4-1 and TRBJ1-1, with 7 bases fitting TRBD1. J lost 0 bases, V lost 3 bases, and 4 bases had no gene match. Germline V gene lookup returns CDR1 MGHRA and CDR2 YSYEKL. The CDR3 is 15 amino acids. The DNA of the CDR3 is TGCGCCAGCAGCCAGGGCACAGGGGTGAACACTGAAGCTTTCTTT. Its translation: CASSQGTGVNTEAFF.

V gene TRBV15 combines with J gene TRBJ2-1, with TRBD1 as a possible D gene (6 bases). CDR3 length: 16 residues. Trimming shortened V by 3 bases and J by 5 bases, and 17 bases separated the two germline ends. Germline CDR1 reads LNHNV; CDR2 reads YYDKDF (reference sequence). Here the CDR3 DNA reads TGTGCCACCAGCAGTTCCCCCGGACAGAGTAACAATGAGCAGTTCTTC. Translating it yields CATSSSPGQSNNEQFF.

V gene TRBV5-6 combines with J gene TRBJ1-2; D remains ambiguous. Trimming took off 3 bases at V and 1 base at J, with 19 bases between the two ends. The CDR3 runs to 17 residues. The V gene's germline CDR1 is SGHDT and CDR2 YYEEEE. The CDR3 bases are TGTGCCAGCAGCTCTACGGCCAGCCGTGGGGTTAACTATGGCTACACCTTC. This sequence encodes CASSSTASRGVNYGYTF.

This clone showed up just once. The chain couples TRBV9 to TRBJ1-2; 12 bases are shared with TRBD1. Germline CDR1 reads SGDLS; CDR2 reads YYNGEE. This CDR3 has 17 amino acids. Trimming cost V 2 bases and J 7 bases; bases outside gene matches: 12. CDR3 amino acids: CASSVRDRGPLRSGYTF. The CDR3 DNA reads TGTGCCAGCAGCGTCCGGGACAGGGGGCCTCTGAGGTCTGGCTACACCTTC.

This chain connects TRBV18 to TRBJ2-5; D gene ambiguous. The CDR3 covers 12 residues. Trimming shortened V by 2 bases and J by 4 bases, and 5 bases separated the two germline ends. From germline, CDR1 is KGHSH and CDR2 LQKENI. CDR3 loop: CASSPSGETQYF. The CDR3 DNA reads as TGTGCCAGCTCACCAAGTGGAGAGACCCAGTACTTC.

The table lists this clone with a count of one. CDR3 bases: TGCAGCGTTGAAGATCCCGCAGGCCGGTCCTACGAGCAGTACTTC. It codes for CSVEDPAGRSYEQYF. The chain recombines TRBV29-1 with TRBJ2-7; D is uncertain. The CDR3 is 15 residues long. The germline V gene has CDR1 SQVTM and CDR2 ANQGSEA. The V end was cut by 0 bases, the J end by 1 base, with 13 bases between.

V and J are TRBV7-9 and TRBJ1-2; D perhaps matches TRBD1 (5 bases). The V end lost 5 bases, the J end lost 3 bases, and 7 bases lay between the germline ends. Germline values: CDR1 SEHNR, CDR2 FQNEAQ (reference sequence). This CDR3 region has 12 residues. The CDR3 reads CASSPGDYGYTF. The DNA for the CDR3 is TGTGCCAGCAGCCCGGGGGACTATGGCTACACCTTC.

This chain connects TRBV19 to TRBJ2-7, with a possible D match to TRBD1 (6 bases). This CDR3 has 13 residues. V lost 5 bases and J 6 bases, leaving 14 bases between the germline ends. Germline V lookup: CDR1 LNHDA, CDR2 SQIVND (reference sequence). The CDR3: CASSLSQGAEQYF. CDR3 in DNA: TGTGCCAGTAGTTTATCACAGGGCGCCGAGCAGTACTTC. Filled out from reference TRBV19 and TRBJ2-7, the complete variable domain reads DGGITQSPKYLFRKEGQNVTLSCEQNLNHDAMYWYRQDPGQGLRLIYYSQIVNDFQKGDIAEGYSVSREKKESFPLTVTSAQKNPTAFYLCASSLSQGAEQYFGPGTRLTVT.

V gene TRBV6-6 combines with J gene TRBJ1-4; D remains ambiguous. The CDR3 runs to 10 residues. The germline CDR1 and CDR2 sequences are MNHNY and SVGAGI (reference sequence). V gave up 11 bases and J gave up 5 bases, with 6 bases separating them. CDR3 bases: TGTGCCGCACCGAATGAAAAACTGTTTTTT. Encoded protein: CAAPNEKLFF.

The rearrangement links TRBV5-1 to TRBJ1-1; the D gene is possibly TRBD1 (5 bases). V was cut by 1 base and J by 0 bases, with 16 bases left in between. The germline gives CDR1 SGHRS, CDR2 YFSETQ. This CDR3 has 17 residues. The CDR3 spells CASSLRAGRELNTEAFF. The CDR3 DNA follows: TGCGCCAGCAGCTTGCGGGCAGGGAGAGAGTTGAACACTGAAGCTTTCTTT. Using reference TRBV5-1 and TRBJ1-1 for the parts outside the CDR3, the full variable domain is KAGVTQTPRYLIKTRGQQVTLSCSPISGHRSVSWYQQTPGQGLQFLFEYFSETQRNKGNFPGRFSGRQFSNSRSEMNVSTLELGDSALYLCASSLRAGRELNTEAFFGQGTRLTVV.

The V call is TRBV10-3, the J call TRBJ1-5; the D is unclear. Trimming removed 4 bases at V and 1 base at J, with 8 bases between. CDR1 is ENHRY, CDR2 SYGVKD, per germline. CDR3 length equals 14 residues. This chain's CDR3 is CAISGYRSNQPQHF. DNA of the CDR3: TGTGCCATCAGTGGTTACAGAAGCAATCAGCCCCAGCATTTT.

There are a few counts of this clone. V usage is TRBV5-5 and J usage is TRBJ1-5; tentative D call: TRBD1 (6 bases). Trimming stripped 0 bases from V and 5 bases from J, with 15 bases between. The CDR3 totals 16 residues. Germline V gene lookup returns CDR1 SGHKS and CDR2 YYEKEE (reference sequence). CDR3 protein: CASSLAPGAQHQPQHF. CDR3 coding DNA: TGTGCCAGCAGCTTGGCCCCGGGGGCCCAGCATCAGCCCCAGCATTTT.

This chain uses TRBV19 with TRBJ1-1; D not certain. V was clipped by 3 bases and J by 1 base, with 9 bases between them. The CDR3 covers 14 residues. CDR1 is LNHDA and CDR2 is SQIVND in the germline V gene (reference sequence). The CDR3 DNA sequence: TGTGCCAGTAGTATTAAATCTCCGAACACTGAAGCTTTCTTT. It specifies CASSIKSPNTEAFF. The whole variable domain, remainder taken from reference TRBV19 and TRBJ1-1, is DGGITQSPKYLFRKEGQNVTLSCEQNLNHDAMYWYRQDPGQGLRLIYYSQIVNDFQKGDIAEGYSVSREKKESFPLTVTSAQKNPTAFYLCASSIKSPNTEAFFGQGTRLTVV.

This clone has only a few counts. V usage is TRBV4-1 and J usage is TRBJ1-5; D unclear. CDR3 length: 14 amino acids. Per the germline V gene, CDR1 is MGHRA and CDR2 is YSYEKL. Trimming removed 4 bases from V and 4 bases from J, with 11 bases in between. The chain's CDR3 is CASSPDGRNQPQHF. The DNA for the CDR3 is TGCGCCAGCAGCCCCGACGGGCGAAATCAGCCCCAGCATTTT.

CDR3 amino acids: CASSLVPRHPNYEQYF. The CDR3 bases are TGTGCCAGCAGTTTAGTTCCGAGACACCCGAATTACGAGCAGTACTTC. V is TRBV28 and J is TRBJ2-7, with no clear D. CDR1 is MDHEN, CDR2 SYDVKM, per germline. This CDR3 is built from 16 residues. V lost 2 bases and J 4 bases, leaving 18 bases between the germline ends. The variable domain in full, completed from reference TRBV28 and TRBJ2-7, reads DVKVTQSSRYLVKRTGEKVFLECVQDMDHENMFWYRQDPGLGLRLIYFSYDVKMKEKGDIPEGYSVSREKKERFSLILESASTNQTSMYLCASSLVPRHPNYEQYFGPGTRLTVT.

The V and J genes are TRBV19 and TRBJ1-4, with 8 bases aligning to TRBD1. V lost 10 bases, J lost 8 bases, and 6 bases stayed unmatched. The CDR3 consists of 12 residues. Germline V gene lookup returns CDR1 LNHDA and CDR2 SQIVND (reference sequence). CDR3: CATRTGTEKLFF. CDR3 nucleotide sequence: TGTGCCACGCGGACAGGGACGGAAAAACTGTTTTTT.

J is TRBJ1-2 and V is TRBV27, with D unclear. The CDR3 totals 13 residues. Trimming cost V 0 bases and J 7 bases, with 9 bases left between them. The germline gives CDR1 MNHEY, CDR2 SMNVEV (reference sequence). The CDR3 sequence: CASSLSIGVGYTF. CDR3 bases: TGTGCCAGCAGTTTATCGATTGGGGTTGGCTACACCTTC.

This clone has more than one count but fewer than ten. The chain combines TRBV13 with TRBJ1-1; no firm D call. The CDR3 is made up of 13 amino acids. Germline-derived CDR1 and CDR2 are PRHDT and FYEKMQ (reference sequence). V was clipped by 5 bases and J by 1 base, with 8 bases between them. CDR3 in amino acids: CASSLQSNTEAFF. In DNA, the CDR3 is TGTGCCAGCAGCCTCCAGTCGAACACTGAAGCTTTCTTT.

V and J are TRBV6-6 and TRBJ2-7; D gene ambiguous. Germline CDR1 reads MNHNY; CDR2 reads SVGAGI (reference sequence). The CDR3 contains 14 residues. The V end was cut by 6 bases, the J end by 2 bases, with 14 bases between. The CDR3 here is CASRSAASAYEQYF. The CDR3 nucleotides are TGTGCCAGCAGATCCGCGGCATCGGCCTACGAGCAGTACTTC.

This chain joins TRBV14 and TRBJ2-3; tentatively, D is TRBD1 or TRBD2 (5 bases each). Germline V lookup: CDR1 SGHDN, CDR2 FVKESK. The CDR3 loop spans 15 amino acids. The germline V and J ends were trimmed by 0 bases and 2 bases, with 9 bases remaining between them. As DNA, the CDR3 is TGTGCCAGCAGCCAAGAATGGGGGTCCACAGATACGCAGTATTTT. Its translation: CASSQEWGSTDTQYF.

The V and J genes are TRBV7-6 and TRBJ1-5; TRBD1 is a possible D gene (5 bases). The CDR3 sequence is 18 residues long. Germline-derived CDR1 and CDR2 are SGHVS and FNYEAQ. Trimming pared 1 base from V and 4 bases from J, leaving 20 bases between. This chain's CDR3 is CASSLDGLSGLINQPQHF. The CDR3 DNA reads as TGTGCCAGCAGCTTAGATGGATTATCGGGGCTGATTAATCAGCCCCAGCATTTT.

The genes are TRBV2 and TRBJ1-1; D not certain. Germline CDR1 SNHLY, CDR2 FYNNEI. V was pared by 6 bases and J by 5 bases, with 13 bases between. The CDR3 consists of 13 residues. Here the CDR3 DNA reads TGTGCCAGCAGGTTGGGTGCAGAAACTGAAGCTTTCTTT. It codes for CASRLGAETEAFF.

The chain combines TRBV27 with TRBJ1-4, with D uncertain. This CDR3 is built from 19 residues. V shed 5 bases and J shed 3 bases, with 25 bases lying between them. Germline CDR1 is MNHEY and CDR2 is SMNVEV (reference sequence). CDR3 amino acids: CASSPVRPIPNFPNEKLFF. The CDR3 coding sequence is TGTGCCAGCAGTCCCGTGAGGCCTATACCCAATTTTCCTAATGAAAAACTGTTTTTT.

The rearrangement joins TRBV5-5 to TRBJ1-2, with 9 bases lining up with TRBD1. The ends lost 4 bases at V and 5 bases at J; junction bases unmatched: 12. The CDR3 sequence is 16 residues long. CDR1 and CDR2 (germline): SGHKS, YYEKEE (reference sequence). The DNA of the CDR3 is TGTGCCAGCAGCCGGGGACAGGGCGAAGTCGGATATGGCTACACCTTC. Translated, it gives CASSRGQGEVGYGYTF.

This sequence joins TRBV6-1 and TRBJ1-1; D is uncertain. The CDR3 consists of 14 residues. Germline V gives CDR1 MNHNS, CDR2 SASEGT. Trimming pared 0 bases from V and 10 bases from J, leaving 15 bases between. The CDR3 nucleotides read TGTGCCAGCAGTGAAGCGGGAGCAGCCACGGGAGCTTTCTTT. Protein product: CASSEAGAATGAFF.

This CDR3 is CAWSLTHLNTEAFF. The CDR3 DNA follows: TGTGCCTGGAGTCTTACACACTTGAACACTGAAGCTTTCTTT. The V and J genes are TRBV30 and TRBJ1-1; D gene unclear. This CDR3 spans 14 amino acids. Trimming shortened V by 2 bases and J by 0 bases, and 10 bases separated the two germline ends. Germline-derived CDR1 and CDR2 are GTSNPN and SVGIG (reference sequence).